The present T cell receptor (beta chain) was sequenced within a study of regulatory T cells in long-lasting Graves disease. General study findings and limits: Exclusively peripheral blood, rather than thyroid tissue, was studied. Persistent patients shared more public clonotypes (2,741) than new patients (roughly 1,000).

The CDR3 length is 11 residues. Germline lookup yields CDR1 SEHNR and CDR2 FQNEAQ (reference sequence). V lost 8 bases and J 1 base, leaving 5 bases between the germline ends. This clonotype has at least ten counts. Its antigen is as yet unknown. Arm-PCR of CDR3 regions with iRepertoire HTBI primers generated TCR beta libraries. TCRdb re-called the multiplex PCR reads through MiXCR, storing one row per CDR3 protein. The sample holds 550,000 to 650,000 distinct CDR3 sequences, roughly 16% seen once. Regarding time point: newly diagnosed GD, antithyroid drugs for less than 3 months. Researchers made the TCR library from RNA that was extracted from PBMCs. These data were likewise used in another study, on T cells in Graves' hyperthyroidism and ophthalmopathy. That publication notes: No ophthalmopathy progression within 18 months constituted stable Graves' hyperthyroidism. Ophthalmopathy stood apart from stable hyperthyroidism in a 13 V-J model.

Sequences were derived from peripheral blood mononuclear cells (PBMCs), sampled at new diagnosis, from a patient treated with antithyroid drugs. The TCR originated in a man aged 18 to 35 with Graves disease. V is TRBV7-9 and J is TRBJ2-5; unclear D gene. CDR3 nucleotides: TGTGCCAGCGAGTTCCAAGAGACCCAGTACTTC. It codes for CASEFQETQYF.